Given below is one T cell receptor (beta chain) in context. This specimen comes from a study of blood T cell repertoires in COVID-19. Study-level background: The origin of the acute and convalescent COVID-19 samples was the United States, Italy and Spain. Sources were T cells, B-cell-depleted T cells, or PBMCs; the material itself was cDNA or gDNA.

The V and J ends lost 0 bases and 1 base respectively, with 7 bases between them. Germline CDR1 is SGHRS and CDR2 is YFSETQ. CDR3 length: 14 amino acids. Seattle enrolled patients during active infection and tracked them longitudinally. Data came from immunoSEQ multiplex PCR; TCRdb stores just in-frame clones and leaves some out. The sample lists around 260,000 clones, about nine tenths occurring once. This receptor was identified in a woman aged 25-40 years with COVID-19, enrolled during active disease. Sequencing used peripheral blood. The chain links TRBV5-1 to TRBJ2-5; maybe TRBD2 (5 bases). The CDR3 DNA reads TGCGCCAGCAGCTTGGAGGCGGGCCAAGAGACCCAGTACTTC. This encodes CASSLEAGQETQYF.